These T cell receptor beta chains were read from a single sample in a study of T cells expressing NK-cell markers. No DNA is given; TCRdb re-called the 5' RACE reads and lists each CDR3 protein once. This sample lists around 470,000 distinct CDR3 sequences; its ten largest clones have 1.4% to 1.5%. Sequenced material: blood T cells: a sorted CD56 or NKG2C T cell subset, CD4+ or CD8+ T cells, or bulk PBMC T cells (not recorded which). These receptors all come from a woman aged 50 to 60 in good health. Each CDR3 is given with its conserved first and last residue.

CDR3: CASSQHTGPLEKNIQYF; J: TRBJ2-4; V: TRBV4-1
CDR3: CASSHSGTGGGNEQFF; J: TRBJ2-1; V: TRBV11-3
CDR3: CASSPAGLNTEAFF; J: TRBJ1-1; V: TRBV11-2
CDR3: CASSPYQGASTEAFF; J: TRBJ1-1; V: TRBV7-2
CDR3: CASSGIAGGRETQYF; J: TRBJ2-5; V: TRBV12-3/TRBV12-4
CDR3: CASSYARGQETQYF; J: TRBJ2-5; V: TRBV6-5
CDR3: CAWIPAGSTEAFF; J: TRBJ1-1; V: TRBV30
CDR3: CASSPHGGAKSYNEQFF; J: TRBJ2-1; V: TRBV5-1
CDR3: CSASAGLAGGGETQYF; J: TRBJ2-5; V: TRBV20-1
CDR3: CSTGTGIAVDTQYF; J: TRBJ2-3; V: TRBV29-1
CDR3: CASRSNPGQTYEQYF; J: TRBJ2-7; V: TRBV6-5
CDR3: CASSEDRAEQYF; J: TRBJ2-7; V: TRBV18
CDR3: CASSFFSGVGEQYF; J: TRBJ2-7; V: TRBV12-3/TRBV12-4
CDR3: CASSQDQLHEQFF; J: TRBJ2-1; V: TRBV16
CDR3: CSARLAGGVQYF; J: TRBJ2-4; V: TRBV20-1
CDR3: CASSLWGQDNYGYTF; J: TRBJ1-2; V: TRBV5-1
CDR3: CASSQQRERPQNEQFF; J: TRBJ2-1; V: TRBV7-2
CDR3: CASSLAGGRASDEQFF; J: TRBJ2-1; V: TRBV5-1
CDR3: CASQSTGTSTDTQYF; J: TRBJ2-3; V: TRBV12-3/TRBV12-4
CDR3: CASRVRSNTEAFF; J: TRBJ1-1; V: TRBV7-2
CDR3: CASRRTGTSGRGEQFF; J: TRBJ2-1; V: TRBV12-3/TRBV12-4
CDR3: CAITKRTSSYEQYF; J: TRBJ2-7; V: TRBV6-1
CDR3: CATSRDGIEDTQYF; J: TRBJ2-3; V: TRBV15
CDR3: CASTLYGAEGGELFF; J: TRBJ2-2; V: TRBV6-2/TRBV6-3
CDR3: CATYTPGTGDGYTF; J: TRBJ1-2; V: TRBV24-1
CDR3: CASSRAGGYQETQYF; J: TRBJ2-5; V: TRBV11-2
CDR3: CASSGRRDRVQFF; J: TRBJ2-1; V: TRBV5-6
CDR3: CSARGRTGSNQPQHF; J: TRBJ1-5; V: TRBV20-1
CDR3: CASSPNRSPQPQHF; J: TRBJ1-5; V: TRBV5-5
CDR3: CSAQVGLARNYEQYF; J: TRBJ2-7; V: TRBV20-1
CDR3: CASSFQGSSGANVLTF; J: TRBJ2-6; V: TRBV7-8
CDR3: CASSLPRGYTGELFF; J: TRBJ2-2; V: TRBV5-6
CDR3: CASSFLRSYGYTF; J: TRBJ1-2; V: TRBV7-9
CDR3: CASSQTRGRGATQNEQFF; J: TRBJ2-1; V: TRBV23-1
CDR3: CASSSGPRANYGYTF; J: TRBJ1-2; V: TRBV13
CDR3: CASSLGTSGIPNEQFF; J: TRBJ2-1; V: TRBV5-1
CDR3: CASSLTSAGEETQYF; J: TRBJ2-5; V: TRBV5-1
CDR3: CATKREANNEQFF; J: TRBJ2-1; V: TRBV10-3
CDR3: CASTPPGPRSTEAFF; J: TRBJ1-1; V: TRBV12-3/TRBV12-4
CDR3: CASSSRGSNINTEAFF; J: TRBJ1-1; V: TRBV9
CDR3: CASPYGTGPQPQHF; J: TRBJ1-5; V: TRBV21-1
CDR3: CSARDDRRERGETQYF; J: TRBJ2-5; V: TRBV20-1
CDR3: CASSAPGPSGPTGELFF; J: TRBJ2-2; V: TRBV12-3/TRBV12-4
CDR3: CASSPPGTSGSRETQYF; J: TRBJ2-5; V: TRBV6-6
CDR3: CAIKKAGGDNTEAFF; J: TRBJ1-1; V: TRBV19